This TCR beta chain is drawn from a study of metastatic and nonmetastatic thyroid tumors. Looking at the study overall: Across peripheral blood and tumor or nodule tissue samples taken from malignant and benign thyroid patients, the repertoires were compared with one another. Broader study findings: A significant increase in TCR beta diversity was reportedly seen in malignant thyroid tumors relative to benign nodules, in blood and tumor.

Patients had received no treatment of any kind before thyroid surgery. The length of the CDR3 is 14 residues. Germline values: CDR1 MNHEY, CDR2 SMNVEV (reference sequence). Authors' methods: Building a distant-metastasis classifier for papillary thyroid cancer drew on CDR3 differences across clinicopathological groups. TCRdb reassembled clones from the PCR reads with MiXCR. These V and J calls rely on TCRdb rather than the paper's analysis. The table records 6,000 to 7,000 clones, under 30% of them present only once. Notes on this clone: Its target is not known. The junction does not match germline at one end; this may be a read error.

The sequence came from a female donor with papillary thyroid cancer or a benign thyroid nodule (not recorded which). Some clones in this sample may be carry-over from other donors' samples. The sample consisted of tumor tissue. The chain recombines TRBV27 with TRBJ1-4; tentatively, D is TRBD1 (5 bases). For the CDR3, the DNA is TGTGCCAGCAGTTTAGTAGTCAGGGTTGAAGAACTGTTTTTT. Its translation: CASSLVVRVEELFF.